This T cell receptor beta chain was recorded in a study of control samples from healthy donors and cancer patients. Clones were sequenced by immunoSEQ multiplex PCR, and TCRdb holds only the in-frame ones, with some missing. This sample has 95,000 to 150,000 clones, with around nine tenths found just once. CDR3 length: 14 residues. Looked up from germline, CDR1 is LNHDA and CDR2 is SQIVND (reference sequence). Trimming took 5 bases from V and 6 from J; bases not matched to a gene: 5. J is TRBJ2-7 and V is TRBV19, with 12 bases lining up with TRBD2. The receptor was derived from a man aged 25-45 years in good health. Specimen: blood. As DNA, the CDR3 is TGTGCCAGTAGTTCTTGGACTAGCGGGGCCGAGCAGTACGTC. The encoded protein is CASSSWTSGAEQYV.